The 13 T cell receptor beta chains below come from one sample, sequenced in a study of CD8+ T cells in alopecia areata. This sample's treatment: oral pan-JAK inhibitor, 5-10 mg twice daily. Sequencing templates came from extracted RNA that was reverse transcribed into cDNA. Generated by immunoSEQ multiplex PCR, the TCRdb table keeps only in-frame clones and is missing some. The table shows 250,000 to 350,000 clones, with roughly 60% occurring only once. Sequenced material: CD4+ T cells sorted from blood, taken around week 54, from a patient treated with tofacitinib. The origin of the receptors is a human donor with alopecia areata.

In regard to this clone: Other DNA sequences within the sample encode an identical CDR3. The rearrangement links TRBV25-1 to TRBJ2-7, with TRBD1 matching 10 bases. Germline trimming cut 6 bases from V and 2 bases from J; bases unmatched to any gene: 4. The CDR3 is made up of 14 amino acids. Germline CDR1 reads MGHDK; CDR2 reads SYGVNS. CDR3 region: CASRRGQGTYEQYF. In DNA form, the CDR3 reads TGTGCCAGCAGGCGGGGACAGGGGACCTACGAGCAGTACTTC.

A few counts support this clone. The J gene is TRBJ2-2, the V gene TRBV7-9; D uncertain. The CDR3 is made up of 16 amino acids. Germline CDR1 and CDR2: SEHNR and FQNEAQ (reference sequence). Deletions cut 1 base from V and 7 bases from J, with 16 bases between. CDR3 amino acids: CASSLDPGRRSGELFF. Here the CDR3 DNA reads TGTGCCAGCAGCTTAGACCCGGGTCGGCGCAGCGGGGAGCTGTTTTTT.

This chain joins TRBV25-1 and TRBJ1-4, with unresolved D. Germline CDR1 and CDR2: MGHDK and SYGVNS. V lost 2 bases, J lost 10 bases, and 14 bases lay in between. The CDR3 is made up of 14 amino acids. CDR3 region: CASSEDVRKGKLFF. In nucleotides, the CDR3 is TGTGCCAGCAGTGAAGACGTGCGTAAAGGAAAACTGTTTTTT.

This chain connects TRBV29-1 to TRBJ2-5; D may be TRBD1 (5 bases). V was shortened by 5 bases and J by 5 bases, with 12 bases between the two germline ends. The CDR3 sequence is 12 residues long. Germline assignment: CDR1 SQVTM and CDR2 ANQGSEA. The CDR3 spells CSVKGIAETQYF. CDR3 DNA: TGCAGCGTTAAGGGGATCGCGGAGACCCAGTACTTC.

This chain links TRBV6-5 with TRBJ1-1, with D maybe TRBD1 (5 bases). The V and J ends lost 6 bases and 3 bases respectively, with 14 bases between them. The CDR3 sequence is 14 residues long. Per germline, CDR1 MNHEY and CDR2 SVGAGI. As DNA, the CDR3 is TGTGCCAGCAGAGCTCTCCAGGGTCACACTGAAGCTTTCTTT. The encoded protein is CASRALQGHTEAFF.

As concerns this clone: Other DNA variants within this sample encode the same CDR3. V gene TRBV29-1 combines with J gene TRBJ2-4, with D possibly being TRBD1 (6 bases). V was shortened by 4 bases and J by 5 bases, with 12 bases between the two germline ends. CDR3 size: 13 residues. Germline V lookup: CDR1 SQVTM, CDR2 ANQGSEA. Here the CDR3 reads CSVGAGAQNIQYF. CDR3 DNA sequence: TGCAGCGTTGGGGCAGGGGCCCAAAACATTCAGTACTTC.

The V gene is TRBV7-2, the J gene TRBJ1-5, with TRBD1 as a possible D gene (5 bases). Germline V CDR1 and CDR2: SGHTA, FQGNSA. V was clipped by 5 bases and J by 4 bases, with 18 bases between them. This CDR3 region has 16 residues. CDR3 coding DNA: TGTGCCAGCAGCACAGATGCGGGGGGTTCAAATCAGCCCCAGCATTTT. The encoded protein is CASSTDAGGSNQPQHF.

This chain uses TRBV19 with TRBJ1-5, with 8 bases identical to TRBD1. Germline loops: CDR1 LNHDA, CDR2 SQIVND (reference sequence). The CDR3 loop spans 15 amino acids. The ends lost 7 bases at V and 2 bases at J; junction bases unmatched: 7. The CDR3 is CASNADRVGNQPQHF. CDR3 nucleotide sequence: TGTGCCAGTAACGCGGACAGGGTAGGCAATCAGCCCCAGCATTTT.

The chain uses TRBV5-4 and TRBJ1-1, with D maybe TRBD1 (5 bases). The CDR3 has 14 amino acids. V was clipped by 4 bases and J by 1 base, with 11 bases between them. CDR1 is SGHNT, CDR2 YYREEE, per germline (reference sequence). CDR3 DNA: TGTGCCAGCAGCACGGGACGTACGAACACTGAAGCTTTCTTT. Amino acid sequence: CASSTGRTNTEAFF.

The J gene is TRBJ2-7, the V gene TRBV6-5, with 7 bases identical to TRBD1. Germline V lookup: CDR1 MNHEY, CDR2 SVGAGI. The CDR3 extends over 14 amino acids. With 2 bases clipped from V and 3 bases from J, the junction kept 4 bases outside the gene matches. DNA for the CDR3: TGTGCCAGCAGTTACGGGACAGTTTTCTACGAGCAGTACTTC. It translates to CASSYGTVFYEQYF.

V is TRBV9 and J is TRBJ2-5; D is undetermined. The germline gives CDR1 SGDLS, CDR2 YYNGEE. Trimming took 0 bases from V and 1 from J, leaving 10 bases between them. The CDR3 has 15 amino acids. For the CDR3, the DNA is TGTGCCAGCAGCGTAGGTTCGGCAGCCCAAGAGACCCAGTACTTC. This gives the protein CASSVGSAAQETQYF.

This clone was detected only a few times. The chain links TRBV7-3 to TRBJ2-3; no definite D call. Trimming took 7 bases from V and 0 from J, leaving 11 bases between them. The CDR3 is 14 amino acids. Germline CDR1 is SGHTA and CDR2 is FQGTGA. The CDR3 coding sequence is TGTGCCAGCAAACGGGCATCTAGCACAGATACGCAGTATTTT. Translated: CASKRASSTDTQYF.

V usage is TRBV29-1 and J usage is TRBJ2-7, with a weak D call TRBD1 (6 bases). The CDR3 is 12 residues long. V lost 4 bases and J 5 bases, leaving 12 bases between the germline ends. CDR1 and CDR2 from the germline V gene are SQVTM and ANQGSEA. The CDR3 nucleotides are TGCAGCGTTGTACAGGGACCAAACGAGCAGTACTTC. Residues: CSVVQGPNEQYF.